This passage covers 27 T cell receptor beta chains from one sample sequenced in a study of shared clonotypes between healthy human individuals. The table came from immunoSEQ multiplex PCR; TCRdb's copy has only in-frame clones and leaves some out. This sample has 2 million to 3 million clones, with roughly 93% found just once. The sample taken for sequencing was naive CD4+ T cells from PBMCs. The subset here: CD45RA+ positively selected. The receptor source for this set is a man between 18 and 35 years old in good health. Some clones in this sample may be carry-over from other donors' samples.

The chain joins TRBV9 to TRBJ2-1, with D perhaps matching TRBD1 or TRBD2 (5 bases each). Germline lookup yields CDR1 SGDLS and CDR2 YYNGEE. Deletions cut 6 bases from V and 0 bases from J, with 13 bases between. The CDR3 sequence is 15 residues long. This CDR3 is CASNLKGSSYNEQFF. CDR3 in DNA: TGTGCCAGCAACCTCAAGGGGAGCTCCTACAATGAGCAGTTCTTC.

The CDR3 DNA is TGTGCCAGCAGTTTAACGGCAGAGAACACTGAAGCTTTCTTT. The encoded protein is CASSLTAENTEAFF. The V call is TRBV28, the J call TRBJ1-1; D is undetermined. Germline values: CDR1 MDHEN, CDR2 SYDVKM. V lost 2 bases and J 1 base, leaving 8 bases between the germline ends. The CDR3 is made up of 14 amino acids.

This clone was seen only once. The CDR3 spells CASSEGQAPWGKYF. The CDR3 nucleotides are TGTGCCAGCAGTGAGGGACAGGCTCCCTGGGGGAAGTACTTC. This chain joins TRBV6-4 and TRBJ2-7, with 8 positions matching TRBD1. The J segment lost 11 bases and the V segment lost 3 bases, leaving 12 bases of the junction unmatched. This CDR3 has 14 residues. Germline V CDR1 and CDR2: MRHNA, SNTAGT.

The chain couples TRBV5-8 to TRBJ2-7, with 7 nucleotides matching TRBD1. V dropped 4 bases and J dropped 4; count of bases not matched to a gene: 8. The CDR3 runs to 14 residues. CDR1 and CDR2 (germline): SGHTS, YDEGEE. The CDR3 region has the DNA TGTGCCAGCAGCCTACAGGGGAGTACGTACGAGCAGTACTTC. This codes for CASSLQGSTYEQYF.

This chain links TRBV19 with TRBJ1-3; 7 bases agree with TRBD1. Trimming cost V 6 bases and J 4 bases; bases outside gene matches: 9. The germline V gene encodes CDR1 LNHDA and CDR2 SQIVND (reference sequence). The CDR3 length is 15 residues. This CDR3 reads CASSKDRSSGNTIYF. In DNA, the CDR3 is TGTGCCAGTAGCAAGGACAGGTCGTCAGGAAACACCATATATTTT.

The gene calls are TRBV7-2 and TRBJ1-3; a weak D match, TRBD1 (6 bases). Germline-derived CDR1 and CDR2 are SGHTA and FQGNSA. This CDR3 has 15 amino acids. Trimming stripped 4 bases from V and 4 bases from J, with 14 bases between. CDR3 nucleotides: TGTGCCAGCAGCTCCTACGGGACACTCGGAAACACCATATATTTT. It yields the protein CASSSYGTLGNTIYF. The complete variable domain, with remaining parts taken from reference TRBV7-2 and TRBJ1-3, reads GAGVSQSPSNKVTEKGKDVELRCDPISGHTALYWYRQSLGQGLEFLIYFQGNSAPDKSGLPSDRFSAERTGGSVSTLTIQRTQQEDSAVYLCASSSYGTLGNTIYFGEGSWLTVV.

As DNA, the CDR3 is TGTGCCAGTAGTCCAGCAGGGGATGAGCAGTTCTTC. This translates into CASSPAGDEQFF. V gene TRBV19 combines with J gene TRBJ2-1; TRBD1 might be the D (6 bases). The CDR3 totals 12 residues. Trimming left V 5 bases short and J 8 bases short, with 10 bases between. Germline V gives CDR1 LNHDA, CDR2 SQIVND (reference sequence).

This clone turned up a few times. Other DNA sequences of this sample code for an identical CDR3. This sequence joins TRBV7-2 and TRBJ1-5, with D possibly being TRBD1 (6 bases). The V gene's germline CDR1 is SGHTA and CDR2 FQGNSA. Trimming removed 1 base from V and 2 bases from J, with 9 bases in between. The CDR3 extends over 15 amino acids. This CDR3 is CASSLVRGGNQPQHF. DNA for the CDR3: TGTGCCAGCAGCTTAGTCAGGGGAGGCAATCAGCCCCAGCATTTT.

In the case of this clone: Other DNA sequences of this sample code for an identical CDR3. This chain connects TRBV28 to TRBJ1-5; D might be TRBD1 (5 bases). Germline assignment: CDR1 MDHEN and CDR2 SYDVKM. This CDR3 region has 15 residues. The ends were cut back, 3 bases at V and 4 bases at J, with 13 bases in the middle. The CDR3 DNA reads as TGTGCCAGCAGTTTGGGGCAGGGACGGAATCAGCCCCAGCATTTT. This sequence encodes CASSLGQGRNQPQHF. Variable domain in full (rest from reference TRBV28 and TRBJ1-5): DVKVTQSSRYLVKRTGEKVFLECVQDMDHENMFWYRQDPGLGLRLIYFSYDVKMKEKGDIPEGYSVSREKKERFSLILESASTNQTSMYLCASSLGQGRNQPQHFGDGTRLSIL.

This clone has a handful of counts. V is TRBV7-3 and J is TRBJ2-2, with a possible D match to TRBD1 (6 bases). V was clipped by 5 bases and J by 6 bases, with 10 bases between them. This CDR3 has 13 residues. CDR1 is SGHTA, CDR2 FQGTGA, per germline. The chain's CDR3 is CASSIQGAGELFF. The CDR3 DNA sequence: TGTGCCAGCAGCATACAGGGCGCCGGGGAGCTGTTTTTT. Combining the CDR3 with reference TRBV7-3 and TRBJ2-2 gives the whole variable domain GAGVSQTPSNKVTEKGKYVELRCDPISGHTALYWYRQSLGQGPEFLIYFQGTGAADDSGLPNDRFFAVRPEGSVSTLKIQRTERGDSAVYLCASSIQGAGELFFGEGSRLTVL.

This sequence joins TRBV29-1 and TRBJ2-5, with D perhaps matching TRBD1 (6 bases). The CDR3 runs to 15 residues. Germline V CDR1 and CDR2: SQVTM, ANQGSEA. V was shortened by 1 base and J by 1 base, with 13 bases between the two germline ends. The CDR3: CSVEGQWGLQETQYF. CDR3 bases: TGCAGCGTTGAAGGGCAGTGGGGGCTCCAAGAGACCCAGTACTTC.

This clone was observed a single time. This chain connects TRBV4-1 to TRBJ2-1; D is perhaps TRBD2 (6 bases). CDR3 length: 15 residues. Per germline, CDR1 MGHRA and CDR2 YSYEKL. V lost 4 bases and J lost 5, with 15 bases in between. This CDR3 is CASSPGVRHHNEQFF. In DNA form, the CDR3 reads TGCGCCAGCAGCCCGGGAGTTAGACACCACAATGAGCAGTTCTTC.

CDR3 sequence (DNA): TGTGCCATCAGTGAGTACGTCGCTAGCACAGATACGCAGTATTTT. It is translated as CAISEYVASTDTQYF. The chain is built from TRBV10-3 and TRBJ2-3; no definite D call. From germline, CDR1 is ENHRY and CDR2 SYGVKD. Trimming removed 1 base at V and 0 bases at J, with 8 bases between. This CDR3 spans 15 amino acids.

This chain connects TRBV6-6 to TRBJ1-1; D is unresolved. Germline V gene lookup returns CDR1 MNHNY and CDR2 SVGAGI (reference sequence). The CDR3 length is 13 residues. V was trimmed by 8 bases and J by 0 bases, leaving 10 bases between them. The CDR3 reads CASGSFMNTEAFF. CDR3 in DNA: TGTGCCAGCGGGAGTTTTATGAACACTGAAGCTTTCTTT.

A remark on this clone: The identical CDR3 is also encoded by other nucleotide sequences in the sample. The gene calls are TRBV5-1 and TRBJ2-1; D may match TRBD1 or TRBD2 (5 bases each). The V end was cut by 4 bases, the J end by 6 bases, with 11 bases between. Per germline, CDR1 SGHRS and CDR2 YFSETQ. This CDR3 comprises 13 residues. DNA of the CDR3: TGCGCCAGCAGCCCGGGGACGGGCAATGAGCAGTTCTTC. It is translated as CASSPGTGNEQFF. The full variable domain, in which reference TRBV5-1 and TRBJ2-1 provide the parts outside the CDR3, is KAGVTQTPRYLIKTRGQQVTLSCSPISGHRSVSWYQQTPGQGLQFLFEYFSETQRNKGNFPGRFSGRQFSNSRSEMNVSTLELGDSALYLCASSPGTGNEQFFGPGTRLTVL.

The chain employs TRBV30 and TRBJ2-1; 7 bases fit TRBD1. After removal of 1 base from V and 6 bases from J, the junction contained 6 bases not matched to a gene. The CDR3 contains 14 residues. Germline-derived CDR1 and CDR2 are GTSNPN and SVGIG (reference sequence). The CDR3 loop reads CAWSEGAISNEQFF. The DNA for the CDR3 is TGTGCCTGGAGTGAGGGGGCTATTTCCAATGAGCAGTTCTTC.

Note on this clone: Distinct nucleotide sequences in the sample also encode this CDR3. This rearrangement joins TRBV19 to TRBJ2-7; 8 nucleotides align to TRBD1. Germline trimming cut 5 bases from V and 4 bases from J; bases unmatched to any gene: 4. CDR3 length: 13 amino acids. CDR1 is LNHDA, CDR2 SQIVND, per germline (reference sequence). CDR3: CASSRQGSYEQYF. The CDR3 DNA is TGTGCCAGTAGTCGACAGGGGTCATACGAGCAGTACTTC.

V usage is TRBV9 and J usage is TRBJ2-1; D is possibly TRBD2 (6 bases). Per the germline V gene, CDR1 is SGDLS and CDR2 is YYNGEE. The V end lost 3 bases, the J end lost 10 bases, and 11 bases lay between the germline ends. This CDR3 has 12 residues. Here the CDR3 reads CASSGDSGEQFF. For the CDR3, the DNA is TGTGCCAGCAGCGGGGACTCGGGGGAGCAGTTCTTC.

The chain's CDR3 is CASSPGLSQGEQYF. CDR3 nucleotide sequence: TGTGCCAGCTCACCGGGCTTAAGCCAGGGCGAGCAGTACTTC. This chain links TRBV18 with TRBJ2-7; tentatively, D is TRBD1 (5 bases). Trimming took off 3 bases at V and 6 bases at J, with 15 bases between the two ends. CDR3 length equals 14 residues. Per the germline V gene, CDR1 is KGHSH and CDR2 is LQKENI.

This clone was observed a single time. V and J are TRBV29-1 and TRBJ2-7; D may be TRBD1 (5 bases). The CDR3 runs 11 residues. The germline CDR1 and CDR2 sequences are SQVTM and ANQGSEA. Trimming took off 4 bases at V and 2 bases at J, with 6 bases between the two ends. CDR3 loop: CSVAQAYEQYF. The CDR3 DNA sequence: TGCAGCGTTGCACAGGCCTACGAGCAGTACTTC.

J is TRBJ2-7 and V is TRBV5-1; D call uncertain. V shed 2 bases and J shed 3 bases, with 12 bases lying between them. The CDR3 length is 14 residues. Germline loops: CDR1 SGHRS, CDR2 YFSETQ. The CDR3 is CASSFTGPHYEQYF. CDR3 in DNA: TGCGCCAGCAGCTTTACTGGGCCCCACTACGAGCAGTACTTC. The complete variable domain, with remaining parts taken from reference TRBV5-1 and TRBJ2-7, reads KAGVTQTPRYLIKTRGQQVTLSCSPISGHRSVSWYQQTPGQGLQFLFEYFSETQRNKGNFPGRFSGRQFSNSRSEMNVSTLELGDSALYLCASSFTGPHYEQYFGPGTRLTVT.

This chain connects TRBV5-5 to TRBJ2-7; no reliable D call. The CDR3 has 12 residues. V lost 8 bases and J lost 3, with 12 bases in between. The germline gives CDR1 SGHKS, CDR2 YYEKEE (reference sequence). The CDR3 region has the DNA TGTGCCAGTTTAAGTCGAAACTACGAGCAGTACTTC. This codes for CASLSRNYEQYF.

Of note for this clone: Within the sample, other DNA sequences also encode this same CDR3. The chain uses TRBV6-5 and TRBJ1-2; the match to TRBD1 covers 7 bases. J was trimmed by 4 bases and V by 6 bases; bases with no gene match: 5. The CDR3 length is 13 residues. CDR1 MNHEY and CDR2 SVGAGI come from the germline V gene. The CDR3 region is CASRSGTAYGYTF. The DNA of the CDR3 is TGTGCCAGCAGGTCCGGGACAGCCTATGGCTACACCTTC.

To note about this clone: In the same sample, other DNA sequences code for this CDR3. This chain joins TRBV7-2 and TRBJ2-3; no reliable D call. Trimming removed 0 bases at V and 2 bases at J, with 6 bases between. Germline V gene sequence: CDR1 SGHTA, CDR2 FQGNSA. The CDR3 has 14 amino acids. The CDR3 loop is CASSLAPATDTQYF. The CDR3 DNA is TGTGCCAGCAGCTTAGCTCCGGCCACAGATACGCAGTATTTT.

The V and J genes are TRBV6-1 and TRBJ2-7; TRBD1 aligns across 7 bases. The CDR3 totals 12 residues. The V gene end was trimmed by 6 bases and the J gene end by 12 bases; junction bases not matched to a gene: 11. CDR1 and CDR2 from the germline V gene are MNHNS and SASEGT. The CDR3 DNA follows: TGTGCCAGCAGCCAGAGTACAGGGGATTTGTACTTC. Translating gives CASSQSTGDLYF.

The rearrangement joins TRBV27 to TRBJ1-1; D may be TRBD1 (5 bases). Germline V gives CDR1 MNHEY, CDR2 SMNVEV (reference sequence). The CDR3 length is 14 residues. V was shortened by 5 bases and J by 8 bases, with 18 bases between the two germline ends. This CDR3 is CASSNRTPEEEAFF. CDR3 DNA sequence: TGTGCCAGCAGTAACAGGACCCCTGAGGAGGAAGCTTTCTTT.

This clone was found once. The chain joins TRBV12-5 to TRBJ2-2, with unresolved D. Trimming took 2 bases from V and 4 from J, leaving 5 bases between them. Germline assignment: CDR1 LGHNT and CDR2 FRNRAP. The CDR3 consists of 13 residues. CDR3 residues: CASGLFSTGELFF. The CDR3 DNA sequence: TGTGCTAGTGGTTTGTTTTCCACCGGGGAGCTGTTTTTT.